Listed here are 9 T cell receptor beta chains from one sample, sequenced in a study of cytomegalovirus exposure and HLA in healthy donors. The PCR was carried out with 60 Vbeta primers and 13 Jbeta primers. Measured with immunoSEQ multiplex PCR; TCRdb has only the in-frame clones, and not every one. The sample shows approximately 120,000 clones, 81% of them seen only once. The sequenced sample consisted of PBMCs. The receptors derive from a man aged 18 to 35 in good health and CMV-seropositive.

Here the CDR3 DNA reads TGTGCCAGTAGTAGTAGCGGGGGGAATTACAATGAGCAGTTCTTC. Protein: CASSSSGGNYNEQFF. The chain employs TRBV19 and TRBJ2-1; 10 bases are shared with TRBD2. This CDR3 region has 15 residues. Germline V gene data show CDR1 as LNHDA and CDR2 as SQIVND (reference sequence). V gave up 4 bases and J gave up 4 bases; unmatched junction bases: 4. The full variable domain, completed using reference TRBV19 and TRBJ2-1, is DGGITQSPKYLFRKEGQNVTLSCEQNLNHDAMYWYRQDPGQGLRLIYYSQIVNDFQKGDIAEGYSVSREKKESFPLTVTSAQKNPTAFYLCASSSSGGNYNEQFFGPGTRLTVL.

The chain is built from TRBV7-6 and TRBJ2-2, with a tentative D call TRBD2 (6 bases). V was shortened by 5 bases and J by 4 bases, with 14 bases between the two germline ends. Germline CDR1 reads SGHVS; CDR2 reads FNYEAQ. The CDR3 is made up of 15 amino acids. This CDR3 is CASSPTNGGTGELFF. The CDR3 DNA follows: TGTGCCAGCAGCCCCACAAACGGGGGCACCGGGGAGCTGTTTTTT.

DNA of the CDR3: TGTGCCAGCAGTTACTTGAGGGCCACTGAAGCTTTCTTT. This encodes CASSYLRATEAFF. The V gene is TRBV6-5, the J gene TRBJ1-1, with D unclear. The CDR3 is made up of 13 amino acids. Trimming removed 1 base at V and 4 bases at J, with 7 bases between. CDR1 and CDR2 (germline): MNHEY, SVGAGI.

This sequence joins TRBV7-2 and TRBJ2-3; TRBD1 aligns across 9 bases. CDR1 is SGHTA and CDR2 is FQGNSA in the germline V gene. The CDR3 extends over 15 amino acids. V gave up 5 bases and J gave up 6 bases; unmatched junction bases: 9. For the CDR3, the DNA is TGTGCCAGCAGCCGTCCAGGACAGGGGTCGGATACGCAGTATTTT. It encodes CASSRPGQGSDTQYF.

The V and J genes are TRBV7-2 and TRBJ2-7; maybe TRBD2 (5 bases). The V end was cut by 3 bases, the J end by 6 bases, with 15 bases between. The germline CDR1 and CDR2 sequences are SGHTA and FQGNSA. The CDR3 sequence is 14 residues long. CDR3 residues: CASSFSGFHREQYF. The CDR3 DNA reads as TGTGCCAGCAGCTTTTCGGGGTTTCATCGCGAGCAGTACTTC.

The CDR3 DNA is TGTGCCAGCCGACAGGACCCATCTAGCACAGATACGCAGTATTTT. This translates into CASRQDPSSTDTQYF. This sequence joins TRBV19 and TRBJ2-3, with a weak D call TRBD1 (6 bases). Per germline, CDR1 LNHDA and CDR2 SQIVND (reference sequence). CDR3 length: 15 amino acids. V was shortened by 9 bases and J by 0 bases, with 16 bases between the two germline ends.

A few counts support this clone. The gene calls are TRBV27 and TRBJ2-7, with D tentatively TRBD1 (6 bases). Germline-derived CDR1 and CDR2 are MNHEY and SMNVEV (reference sequence). Trimming took off 2 bases at V and 6 bases at J, with 14 bases between the two ends. The length of the CDR3 is 14 residues. CDR3 loop: CASSLGGRAGEQYF. The CDR3 DNA is TGTGCCAGCAGTTTAGGGGGCAGGGCAGGCGAGCAGTACTTC.

A word on this clone: Within the sample, other DNA sequences also encode this same CDR3. V usage is TRBV6-4 and J usage is TRBJ2-2; weak D call: TRBD1 (6 bases). The V gene's germline CDR1 is MRHNA and CDR2 SNTAGT. V dropped 0 bases and J dropped 6 bases, with 14 bases sitting between them. The CDR3 extends over 16 amino acids. CDR3 bases: TGTGCCAGCAGTGACTCTCCAAGGGGGATCTCCGGGGAGCTGTTTTTT. Its translation is CASSDSPRGISGELFF.

CDR3 protein: CASSLASASLYGYTF. In DNA, the CDR3 is TGTGCCAGCAGCTTAGCAAGCGCCAGCCTCTATGGCTACACCTTC. The chain carries TRBV7-2 and TRBJ1-2, with D unresolved. Trimming shortened V by 0 bases and J by 4 bases, and 12 bases separated the two germline ends. This CDR3 has 15 amino acids. Germline-derived CDR1 and CDR2 are SGHTA and FQGNSA.